These T cell receptor beta chains were read from a single sample in a study of T cell repertoires in cytomegalovirus infection. Each CDR3 protein gets one entry after TCRdb re-called the reads with MiXCR. Here the sample spans approximately 290,000 distinct CDR3 sequences, over 20% being singletons. Input material: PBMCs. These receptors were collected from a human donor in good health (CMV status not recorded). Some clones in this sample may be carry-over from other donors' samples. Both conserved end residues are part of each CDR3. D genes are given only for firm matches. Some rows have no size entry. The others give once, few or many, or a class for an expanded clone.

v_gene	j_gene	d_gene	abundance	len	CDR3nt	CDR3aa
TRBV29-1	TRBJ2-7	-	-	14	TGCAGCGTCGGTCCCATGGGGGCAGACTACGAGCAGTACTTC	CSVGPMGADYEQYF
TRBV20-1	TRBJ2-3	TRBD2	few	17	TGCAGTGCTAGAGATCGGATTAGCGGGGGGGCCATGGATACGCAGTATTTT	CSARDRISGGAMDTQYF
TRBV20-1	TRBJ2-5	-	-	14	TGCAGTGCTAGCGGACAGAGGAACCAAGAGACCCAGTACTTC	CSASGQRNQETQYF
TRBV24-1	TRBJ2-1	TRBD1	-	14	TGTGCCACCAGTGGGACAGGGATGAGAAATGAGCAGTTCTTC	CATSGTGMRNEQFF
TRBV20-1	TRBJ2-1	-	-	13	TGCAGTGCCAGCCGTCCTCCCGCAGGTGAGCAGTTCTTC	CSASRPPAGEQFF
TRBV5-6	TRBJ2-2	-	-	13	TGTGCCGGCGGGACGCGGGGCGGCGGGGAGCTGTTTTTT	CAGGTRGGGELFF
TRBV24-1	TRBJ2-1	-	-	19	TGTGCCACCAGTGATGCCGGGGCCCTTACAGGGAGCTCCTACAATGAGCAGTTCTTC	CATSDAGALTGSSYNEQFF
TRBV19	TRBJ2-3	TRBD2	few	15	TGTGCCAGTAGTATAGCGGCGGGGGACACAGATACGCAGTATTTT	CASSIAAGDTDTQYF
TRBV7-9	TRBJ1-1	-	few	13	TGTGCCAGCAGCTTATTGGAGTATGCTGAAGCTTTCTTT	CASSLLEYAEAFF
TRBV10-3	TRBJ1-2	TRBD1	once	14	TGTGCCATCAGTGACCTCCAGGGGGGAAATGGCTACACCTTC	CAISDLQGGNGYTF
TRBV11-2	TRBJ2-7	-	-	16	TGTGCCAGCAGCCTAAGGGACCGTGGATCTACCTACGAGCAGTACTTC	CASSLRDRGSTYEQYF
TRBV7-2	TRBJ2-5	-	many	14	TGTGCCAGCAGCTTAGGGGCAGGGCCCGGGACCCAGTACTTC	CASSLGAGPGTQYF
TRBV7-9	TRBJ2-5	-	-	12	TGTGCCAGCAGCTGGGCCCAAGAGACCCAGTACTTC	CASSWAQETQYF
TRBV12-3/TRBV12-4	TRBJ1-6	-	-	13	TGTGCCAGCAGTCGGGAAGGGGATTCACCCCTCCACTTT	CASSREGDSPLHF
TRBV28	TRBJ2-3	TRBD2	-	15	TGTGCCAGCGGCTTGTCGGGGGGGCATAGAGATACGCAGTATTTT	CASGLSGGHRDTQYF
TRBV4-1	TRBJ2-7	TRBD1	-	15	TGCGCCAGCAGCCAAGAATCGACAGGGGGCTACGAGCAGTACTTC	CASSQESTGGYEQYF
TRBV10-3	TRBJ2-7	-	-	11	TGTGCCATCAGTGAGGTAGGCGAGCAGTACTTC	CAISEVGEQYF
TRBV23-1	TRBJ2-7	-	-	13	TGCGCCAGAACCCGCCGGTGGAGGGCCGAGCAGTACTTC	CARTRRWRAEQYF
TRBV10-3	TRBJ1-5	-	-	14	TGTGCCATCAGTGCAGTAGATAGCAATCAGCCCCAGCATTTT	CAISAVDSNQPQHF
TRBV5-5	TRBJ1-2	-	few	13	TGTGCCAGCAGAAAGGACGGAAACTATGGCTACACCTTC	CASRKDGNYGYTF
TRBV7-2	TRBJ1-5	TRBD1	many	15	TGTGCCAGCAGCTTGGGACAGGCGATCAATCAGCCCCAGCATTTT	CASSLGQAINQPQHF
TRBV6-2/TRBV6-3	TRBJ2-1	TRBD2	few	19	TGTGCCAGCAGTACACCAAAGGGGGTGTGGCTAGCGGGAGTTCGGGAGCAGTTCTTC	CASSTPKGVWLAGVREQFF
TRBV5-1	TRBJ2-7	-	-	16	TGCGCCAGCAGCTTGACCCGGACAGCCCCGATGGGGGAGCAGTACTTC	CASSLTRTAPMGEQYF
TRBV5-1	TRBJ2-3	TRBD1	-	15	TGCGCCAGCACGGAAGGGACAGGGGTCCCAGATACGCAGTATTTT	CASTEGTGVPDTQYF
TRBV19	TRBJ2-2	-	few	15	TGTGCCAGTAGTATCAGGGTTCGTGGCACCGGGGAGCTGTTTTTT	CASSIRVRGTGELFF
TRBV12-3/TRBV12-4	TRBJ1-5	-	few	14	TGTGCCAGCAGTTTAGTTACTAGCAATCAGCCCCAGCATTTT	CASSLVTSNQPQHF
TRBV18	TRBJ2-1	TRBD1	-	15	TGTGCCAGCTCGAAATCGGGACAGACCTACAATGAGCAGTTCTTC	CASSKSGQTYNEQFF
TRBV4-2	TRBJ2-1	-	-	15	TGTGCCAGCAGCCAAGAGAGGACACCAGAATGGGAGCAGTTCTTC	CASSQERTPEWEQFF
TRBV28	TRBJ2-2	-	-	14	TGTGCCAGCAGTCCCACATTGTCCACCGGGGAGCTGTTTTTT	CASSPTLSTGELFF
TRBV5-1	TRBJ2-7	TRBD2	-	15	TGCGCCAGCAGCTGGACTTTCACTAGCGGCTACGAGCAGTACTTC	CASSWTFTSGYEQYF
TRBV5-1	TRBJ1-2	-	-	14	TGCGCCAGCACTCCCGGGACATTAAACTATGGCTACACCTTC	CASTPGTLNYGYTF
TRBV11-2	TRBJ1-1	-	-	13	TGTGCCAGCAGCCCCTCCCGGGGGGTCCAGGCTTTCTTT	CASSPSRGVQAFF
TRBV6-6	TRBJ2-2	-	-	13	TGTGCCAGCAGTGCACCGAACACCGGGGAGCTGTTTTTT	CASSAPNTGELFF
TRBV23-1	TRBJ2-7	-	-	15	TGCGCCAGCAGTCAATACAAGGGGTCCAACTACGAGCAGTACTTC	CASSQYKGSNYEQYF